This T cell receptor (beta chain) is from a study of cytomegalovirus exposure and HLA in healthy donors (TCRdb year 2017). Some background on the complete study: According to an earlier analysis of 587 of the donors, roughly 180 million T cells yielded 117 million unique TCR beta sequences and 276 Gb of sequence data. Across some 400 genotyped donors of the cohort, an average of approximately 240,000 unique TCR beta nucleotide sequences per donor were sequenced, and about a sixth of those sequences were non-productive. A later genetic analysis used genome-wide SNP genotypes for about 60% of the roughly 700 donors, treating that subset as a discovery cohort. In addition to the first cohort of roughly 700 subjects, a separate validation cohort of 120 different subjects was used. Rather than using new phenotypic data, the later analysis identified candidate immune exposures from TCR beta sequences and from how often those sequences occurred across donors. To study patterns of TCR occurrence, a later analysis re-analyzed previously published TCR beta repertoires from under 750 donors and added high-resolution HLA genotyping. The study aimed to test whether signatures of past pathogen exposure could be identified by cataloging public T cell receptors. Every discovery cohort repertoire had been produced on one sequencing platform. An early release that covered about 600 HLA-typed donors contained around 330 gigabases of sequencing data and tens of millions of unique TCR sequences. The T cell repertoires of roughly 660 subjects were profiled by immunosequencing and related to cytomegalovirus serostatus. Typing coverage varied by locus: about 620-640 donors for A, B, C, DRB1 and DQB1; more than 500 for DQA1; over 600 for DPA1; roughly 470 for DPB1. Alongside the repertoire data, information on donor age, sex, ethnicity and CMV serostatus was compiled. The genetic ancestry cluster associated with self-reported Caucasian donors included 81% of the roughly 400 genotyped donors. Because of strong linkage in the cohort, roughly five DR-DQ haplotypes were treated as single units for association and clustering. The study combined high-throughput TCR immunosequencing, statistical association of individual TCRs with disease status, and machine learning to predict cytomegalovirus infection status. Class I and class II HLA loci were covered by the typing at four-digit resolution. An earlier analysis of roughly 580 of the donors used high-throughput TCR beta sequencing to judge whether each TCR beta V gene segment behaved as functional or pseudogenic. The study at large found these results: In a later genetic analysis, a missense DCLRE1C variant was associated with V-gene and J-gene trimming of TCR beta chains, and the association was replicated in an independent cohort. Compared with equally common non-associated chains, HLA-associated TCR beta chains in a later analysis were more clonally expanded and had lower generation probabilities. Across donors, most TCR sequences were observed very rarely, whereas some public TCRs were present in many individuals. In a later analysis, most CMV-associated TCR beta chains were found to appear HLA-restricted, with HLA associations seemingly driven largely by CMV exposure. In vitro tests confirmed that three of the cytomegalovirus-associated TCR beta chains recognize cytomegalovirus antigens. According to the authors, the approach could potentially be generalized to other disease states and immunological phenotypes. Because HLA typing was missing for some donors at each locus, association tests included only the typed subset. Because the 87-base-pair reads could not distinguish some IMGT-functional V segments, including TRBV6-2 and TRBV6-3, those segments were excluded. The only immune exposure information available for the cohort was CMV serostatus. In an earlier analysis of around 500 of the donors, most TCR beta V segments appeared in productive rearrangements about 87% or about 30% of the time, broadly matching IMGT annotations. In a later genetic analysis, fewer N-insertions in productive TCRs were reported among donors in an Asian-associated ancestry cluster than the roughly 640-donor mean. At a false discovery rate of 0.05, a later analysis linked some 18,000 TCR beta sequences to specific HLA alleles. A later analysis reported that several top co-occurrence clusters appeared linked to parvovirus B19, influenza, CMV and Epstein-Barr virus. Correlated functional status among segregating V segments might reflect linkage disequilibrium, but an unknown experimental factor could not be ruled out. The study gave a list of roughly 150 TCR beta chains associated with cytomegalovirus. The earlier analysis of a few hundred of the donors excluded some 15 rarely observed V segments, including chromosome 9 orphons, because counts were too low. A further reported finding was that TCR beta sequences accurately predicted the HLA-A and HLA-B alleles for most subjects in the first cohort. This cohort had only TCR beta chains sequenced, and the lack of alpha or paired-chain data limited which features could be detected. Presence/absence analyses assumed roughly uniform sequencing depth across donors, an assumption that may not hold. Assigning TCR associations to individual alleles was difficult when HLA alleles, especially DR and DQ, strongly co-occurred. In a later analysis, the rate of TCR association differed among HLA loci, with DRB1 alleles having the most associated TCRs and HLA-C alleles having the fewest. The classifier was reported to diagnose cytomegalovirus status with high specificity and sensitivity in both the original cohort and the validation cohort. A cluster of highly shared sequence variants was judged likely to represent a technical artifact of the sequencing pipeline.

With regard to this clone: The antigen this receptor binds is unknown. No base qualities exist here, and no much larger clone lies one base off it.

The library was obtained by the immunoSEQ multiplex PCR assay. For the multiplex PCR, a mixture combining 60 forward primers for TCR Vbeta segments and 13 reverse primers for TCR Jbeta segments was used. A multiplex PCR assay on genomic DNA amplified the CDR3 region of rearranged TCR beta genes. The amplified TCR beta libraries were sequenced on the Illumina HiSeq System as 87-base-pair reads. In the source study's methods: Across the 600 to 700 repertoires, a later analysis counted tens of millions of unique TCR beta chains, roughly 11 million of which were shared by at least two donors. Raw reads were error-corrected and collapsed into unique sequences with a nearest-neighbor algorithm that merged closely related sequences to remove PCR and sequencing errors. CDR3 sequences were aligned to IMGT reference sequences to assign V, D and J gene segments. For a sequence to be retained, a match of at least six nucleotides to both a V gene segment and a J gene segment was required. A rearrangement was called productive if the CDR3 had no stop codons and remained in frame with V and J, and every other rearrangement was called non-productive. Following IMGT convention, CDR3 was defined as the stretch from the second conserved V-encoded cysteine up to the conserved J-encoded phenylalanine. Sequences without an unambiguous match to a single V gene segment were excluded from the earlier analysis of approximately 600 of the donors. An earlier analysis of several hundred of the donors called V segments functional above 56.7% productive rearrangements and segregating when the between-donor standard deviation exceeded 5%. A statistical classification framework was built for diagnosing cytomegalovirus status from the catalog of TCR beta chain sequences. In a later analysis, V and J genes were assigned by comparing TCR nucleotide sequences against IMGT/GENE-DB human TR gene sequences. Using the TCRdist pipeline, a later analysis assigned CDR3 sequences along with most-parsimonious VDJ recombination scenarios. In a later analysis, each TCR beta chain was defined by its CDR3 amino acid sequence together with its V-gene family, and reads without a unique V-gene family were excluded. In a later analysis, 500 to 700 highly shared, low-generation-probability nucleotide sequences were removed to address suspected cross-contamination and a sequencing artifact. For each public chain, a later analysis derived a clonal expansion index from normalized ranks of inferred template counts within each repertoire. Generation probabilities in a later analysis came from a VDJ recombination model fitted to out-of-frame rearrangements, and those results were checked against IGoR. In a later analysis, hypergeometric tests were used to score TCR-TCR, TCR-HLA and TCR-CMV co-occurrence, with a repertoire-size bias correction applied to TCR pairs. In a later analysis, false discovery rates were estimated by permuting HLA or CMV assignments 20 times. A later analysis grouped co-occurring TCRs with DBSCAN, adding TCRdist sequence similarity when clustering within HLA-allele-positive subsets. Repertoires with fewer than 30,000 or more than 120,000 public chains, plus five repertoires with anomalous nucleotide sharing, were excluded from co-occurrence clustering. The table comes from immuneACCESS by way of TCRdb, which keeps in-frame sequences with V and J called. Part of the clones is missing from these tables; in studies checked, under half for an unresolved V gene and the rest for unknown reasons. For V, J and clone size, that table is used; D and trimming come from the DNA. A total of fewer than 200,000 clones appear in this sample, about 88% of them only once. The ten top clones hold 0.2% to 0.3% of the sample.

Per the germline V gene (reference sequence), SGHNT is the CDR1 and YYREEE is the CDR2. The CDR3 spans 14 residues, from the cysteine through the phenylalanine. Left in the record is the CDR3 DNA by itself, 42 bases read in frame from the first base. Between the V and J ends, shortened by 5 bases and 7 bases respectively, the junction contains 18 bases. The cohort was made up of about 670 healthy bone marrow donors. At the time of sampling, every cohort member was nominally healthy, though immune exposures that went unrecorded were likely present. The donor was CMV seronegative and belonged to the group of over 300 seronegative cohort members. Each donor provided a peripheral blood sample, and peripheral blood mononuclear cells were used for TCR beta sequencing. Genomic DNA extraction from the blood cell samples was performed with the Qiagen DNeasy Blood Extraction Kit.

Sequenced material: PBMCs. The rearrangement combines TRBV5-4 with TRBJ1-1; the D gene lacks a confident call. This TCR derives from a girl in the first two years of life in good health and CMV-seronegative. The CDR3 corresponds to CASRSYGFAREAFF. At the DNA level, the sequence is TGTGCCAGCAGGTCTTACGGGTTTGCCCGTGAAGCTTTCTTT.